The sequence of this TCR beta chain was determined in a study of T cells of healthy individuals. V lost 1 base and J 4 bases, leaving 8 bases between the germline ends. Germline-derived CDR1 and CDR2 are MNHEY and SMNVEV (reference sequence). The CDR3 has 13 amino acids. TCRdb processed the 5' RACE reads anew with MiXCR; each CDR3 protein has one entry. The sample includes around 63,000 distinct CDR3 sequences, around 15% of them seen just once. Only a few counts were recorded for this clonotype. The receptor was derived from a human donor in good health. The V call is TRBV27, the J call TRBJ2-7; TRBD2 is a possible D gene (5 bases). CDR3 in DNA: TGTGCCAGCAGTTTATATCCGGGGTACGAGCAGTACTTC. Translating gives CASSLYPGYEQYF.